Here is one T cell receptor (beta chain) with its context. PCR employed 60 Vbeta and 13 Jbeta primers. Profiling relied on immunoSEQ multiplex PCR, and the TCRdb table lists in-frame clones only, not all of them. Among roughly 180,000 clones, roughly 80% were seen once, and the ten largest hold roughly 0.69%. The sample comes from a study of cytomegalovirus exposure and HLA in healthy donors. This clonotype originated in a woman aged 18 to 35 in good health and CMV-seronegative. Sequencing used PBMCs.

This CDR3 reads CASSIWGQPQETQYF. CDR3 coding DNA: TGTGCCAGTAGTATTTGGGGACAGCCACAAGAGACCCAGTACTTC. The genes are TRBV19 and TRBJ2-5; 7 positions match TRBD1. CDR1 LNHDA and CDR2 SQIVND come from the germline V gene (reference sequence). V shed 3 bases and J 2 bases; nucleotides not matched to a gene: 6. The CDR3 covers 15 residues. Full variable domain (missing parts from reference TRBV19 and TRBJ2-5): DGGITQSPKYLFRKEGQNVTLSCEQNLNHDAMYWYRQDPGQGLRLIYYSQIVNDFQKGDIAEGYSVSREKKESFPLTVTSAQKNPTAFYLCASSIWGQPQETQYFGPGTRLLVL.